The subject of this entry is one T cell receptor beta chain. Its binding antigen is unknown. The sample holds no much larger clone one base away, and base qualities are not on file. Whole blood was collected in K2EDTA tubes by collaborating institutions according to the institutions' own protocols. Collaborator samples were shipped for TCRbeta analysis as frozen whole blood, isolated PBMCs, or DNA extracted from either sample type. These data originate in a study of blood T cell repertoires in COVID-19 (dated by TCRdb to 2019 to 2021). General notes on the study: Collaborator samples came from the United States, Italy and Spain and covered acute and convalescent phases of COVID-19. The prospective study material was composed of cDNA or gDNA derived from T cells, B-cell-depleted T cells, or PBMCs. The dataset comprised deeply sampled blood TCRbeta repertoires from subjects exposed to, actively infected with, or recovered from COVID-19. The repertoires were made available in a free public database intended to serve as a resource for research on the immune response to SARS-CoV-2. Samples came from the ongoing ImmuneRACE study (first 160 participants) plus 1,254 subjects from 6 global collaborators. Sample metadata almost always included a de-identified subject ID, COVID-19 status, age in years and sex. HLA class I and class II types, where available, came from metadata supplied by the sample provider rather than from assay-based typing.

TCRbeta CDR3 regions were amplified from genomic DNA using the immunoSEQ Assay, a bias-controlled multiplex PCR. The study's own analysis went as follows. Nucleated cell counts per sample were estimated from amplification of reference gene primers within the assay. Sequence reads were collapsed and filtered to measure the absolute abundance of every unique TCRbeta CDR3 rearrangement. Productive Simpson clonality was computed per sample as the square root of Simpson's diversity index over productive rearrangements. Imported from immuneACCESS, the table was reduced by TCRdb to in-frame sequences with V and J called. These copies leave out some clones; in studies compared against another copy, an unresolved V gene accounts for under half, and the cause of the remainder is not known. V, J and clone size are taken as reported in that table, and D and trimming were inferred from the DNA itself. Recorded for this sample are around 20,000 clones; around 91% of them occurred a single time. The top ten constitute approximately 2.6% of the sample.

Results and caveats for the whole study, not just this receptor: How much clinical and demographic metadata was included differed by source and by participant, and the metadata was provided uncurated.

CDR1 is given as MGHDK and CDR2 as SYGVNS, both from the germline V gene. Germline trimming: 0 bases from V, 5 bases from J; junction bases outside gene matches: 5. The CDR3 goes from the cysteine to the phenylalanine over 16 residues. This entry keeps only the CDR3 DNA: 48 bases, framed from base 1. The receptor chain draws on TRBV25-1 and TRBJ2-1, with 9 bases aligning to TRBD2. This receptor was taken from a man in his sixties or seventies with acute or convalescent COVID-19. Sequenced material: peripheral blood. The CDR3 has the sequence CASSEYAGGPHNEQFF. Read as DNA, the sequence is TGTGCCAGCAGTGAATATGCGGGAGGGCCTCACAATGAGCAGTTCTTC.